This TCR beta chain was sequenced during a study of cytomegalovirus exposure and HLA in healthy donors. The study's findings and limits: Some TCR beta chains (over 150 of them) were listed as cytomegalovirus-associated. No immune exposure information besides CMV serostatus was available. Some public TCRs appeared in many individuals, while most sequences were rare. A further, later analysis showed that HLA-associated TCR beta chains (compared with equally common others) were more clonally expanded.

PCR amplification relied on 60 Vbeta primers (plus 13 Jbeta primers). Repertoires were generated with immunoSEQ multiplex PCR, while TCRdb's copy carries only in-frame clones and drops some. The sample has over 65,000 clones; roughly four fifths are singletons. As to this clone: Its target is unknown.

This CDR3 contains 14 residues. Trimming removed 6 bases from V and 2 bases from J; junction bases left unmatched: 1. Looked up from germline, CDR1 is MNHNY and CDR2 is SVGAGI (reference sequence). The sequenced sample was PBMCs. This receptor was taken from a human donor in good health. V is TRBV6-6 and J is TRBJ1-3, with 10 positions matching TRBD1. CDR3 in amino acids: CASRTGGPGNTIYF. In DNA form, the CDR3 reads TGTGCCAGCAGGACAGGGGGCCCTGGAAACACCATATATTTT.